These 32 T cell receptor beta chains were all obtained from the same sample, sequenced in a study of shared clonotypes between healthy human individuals. Positively selected for CCR7, the CD45RO-negative cells used as naive CD8 cells excluded terminally differentiated effector memory CD45RA+ cells. Assay: immunoSEQ multiplex PCR; the TCRdb copy retains only in-frame clones and omits some. This table holds around 2.1 million clones, just over 90% found once. Sample: naive CD8+ T cells from PBMCs. Source of these receptors: a young man in good health. Some clones in this sample may be carry-over from other donors' samples.

V and J are TRBV27 and TRBJ2-6; no firm D call. The CDR3 has 14 amino acids. Trimming took off 5 bases at V and 0 bases at J, with 5 bases between the two ends. Germline V lookup: CDR1 MNHEY, CDR2 SMNVEV (reference sequence). The CDR3 region has the DNA TGTGCCAGCAGTCCCCACTCTGGGGCCAACGTCCTGACTTTC. Translated, it gives CASSPHSGANVLTF. The whole variable domain, filled in from reference TRBV27 and TRBJ2-6, reads EAQVTQNPRYLITVTGKKLTVTCSQNMNHEYMSWYRQDPGLGLRQIYYSMNVEVTDKGDVPEGYKVSRKEKRNFPLILESPSPNQTSLYFCASSPHSGANVLTFGAGSRLTVL.

V gene TRBV7-8 combines with J gene TRBJ1-1; 10 bases align to TRBD1. Germline loops: CDR1 SGHVS, CDR2 FQNEAQ. The V gene end was trimmed by 0 bases and the J gene end by 5 bases; junction bases not matched to a gene: 6. The CDR3 is 16 residues long. The CDR3 DNA follows: TGTGCCAGCAGCTTAGCGAAGACAGGGGGCCAGACTGAAGCTTTCTTT. This translates into CASSLAKTGGQTEAFF.

The chain employs TRBV28 and TRBJ2-3; D is possibly TRBD2 (6 bases). The CDR3 covers 15 residues. Germline V gene data show CDR1 as MDHEN and CDR2 as SYDVKM. The V end lost 5 bases, the J end lost 2 bases, and 14 bases lay between the germline ends. The CDR3 is CASSLIGTFTDTQYF. The CDR3 DNA is TGTGCCAGCAGTCTAATCGGGACTTTCACAGATACGCAGTATTTT. The whole variable domain, filled in from reference TRBV28 and TRBJ2-3, reads DVKVTQSSRYLVKRTGEKVFLECVQDMDHENMFWYRQDPGLGLRLIYFSYDVKMKEKGDIPEGYSVSREKKERFSLILESASTNQTSMYLCASSLIGTFTDTQYFGPGTRLTVL.

The chain links TRBV28 to TRBJ1-5, with 7 bases lining up with TRBD1. The CDR3 has 15 amino acids. Germline assignment: CDR1 MDHEN and CDR2 SYDVKM. Trimming at V came to 4 bases and at J to 4 bases, leaving 7 bases not matched to a gene. The CDR3 sequence is CASSWTGTGNQPQHF. In DNA form, the CDR3 reads TGTGCCAGCAGTTGGACAGGTACGGGGAATCAGCCCCAGCATTTT.

The V call is TRBV5-1, the J call TRBJ2-1; perhaps TRBD1 as D (5 bases). Germline lookup yields CDR1 SGHRS and CDR2 YFSETQ. V shed 7 bases and J shed 10 bases, with 21 bases lying between them. The CDR3 extends over 14 amino acids. The CDR3 bases are TGCGCCAGCCCCCGCCGCAGGGAATCGCCAGAGCAGTTCTTC. Its translation is CASPRRRESPEQFF.

V gene TRBV7-9 combines with J gene TRBJ1-5, with 9 positions matching TRBD1. The V gene's germline CDR1 is SEHNR and CDR2 FQNEAQ (reference sequence). The V and J ends lost 4 bases and 1 base, in that order; junction bases with no gene match: 14. The length of the CDR3 is 19 residues. The CDR3 region has the DNA TGTGCCAGCAGCTCAAAAGAGGGACAGGGCGGGGAGAGCAATCAGCCCCAGCATTTT. This codes for CASSSKEGQGGESNQPQHF.

In the case of this clone: Other DNA sequences of this sample code for an identical CDR3. The genes are TRBV4-1 and TRBJ1-2; D is perhaps TRBD1 (6 bases). The germline V and J ends were trimmed by 0 bases and 4 bases, with 12 bases remaining between them. CDR1 and CDR2 from the germline V gene are MGHRA and YSYEKL. There are 15 residues in the CDR3. The CDR3 region is CASSQDRGRGYGYTF. The CDR3 DNA follows: TGCGCCAGCAGCCAAGACAGGGGTCGCGGCTATGGCTACACCTTC.

This chain connects TRBV7-9 to TRBJ2-6, with unresolved D. Germline V gene sequence: CDR1 SEHNR, CDR2 FQNEAQ (reference sequence). V lost 5 bases to trimming and J lost 0 bases, with 11 bases between them. The CDR3 runs 16 residues. CDR3 DNA: TGTGCCAGCAGCGGTCCATACGACTCTGGGGCCAACGTCCTGACTTTC. Protein product: CASSGPYDSGANVLTF.

The rearrangement uses TRBV10-3 and TRBJ1-1; D uncertain. Between the trimmed V and J ends, which lost 11 bases and 1 base, there was a span of 8 bases. The V gene's germline CDR1 is ENHRY and CDR2 SYGVKD. The CDR3 covers 11 residues. CDR3 in amino acids: CASSANTEAFF. Written as DNA, the CDR3 is TGTGCCTCCTCAGCGAACACTGAAGCTTTCTTT.

The genes are TRBV27 and TRBJ2-2, with D uncertain. The ends were cut back, 6 bases at V and 0 bases at J, with 8 bases in the middle. Germline V CDR1 and CDR2: MNHEY, SMNVEV (reference sequence). The CDR3 totals 14 residues. The CDR3 bases are TGTGCCAGCAGGCAAGAACCGAACACCGGGGAGCTGTTTTTT. It specifies CASRQEPNTGELFF.

This sequence joins TRBV29-1 and TRBJ2-3, with TRBD1 as a possible D gene (5 bases). The CDR3 has 13 amino acids. V was shortened by 6 bases and J by 4 bases, with 14 bases between the two germline ends. Germline assignment: CDR1 SQVTM and CDR2 ANQGSEA. CDR3 coding DNA: TGCAGCGTCATAGACAGACGCGCAGATACGCAGTATTTT. It is translated as CSVIDRRADTQYF.

V gene TRBV27 combines with J gene TRBJ2-5, with D uncertain. V was pared by 5 bases and J by 2 bases, with 15 bases between. Germline V CDR1 and CDR2: MNHEY, SMNVEV (reference sequence). There are 15 residues in the CDR3. CDR3 in DNA: TGTGCCAGCAGTCCCTATGGAACCTTACAAGAGACCCAGTACTTC. Encoded protein: CASSPYGTLQETQYF.

This rearrangement joins TRBV7-9 to TRBJ2-7, with TRBD2 matching 8 bases. CDR3 size: 15 residues. Germline assignment: CDR1 SEHNR and CDR2 FQNEAQ (reference sequence). V trimming: 4 bases; J trimming: 3 bases; junction bases outside the gene matches: 8. CDR3 sequence reads: CASSSPGLGIYEQYF. The DNA of the CDR3 is TGTGCCAGCAGCTCACCGGGACTAGGGATCTACGAGCAGTACTTC.

The V and J genes are TRBV27 and TRBJ2-7; either TRBD1 or TRBD2 may fit D (5 bases each). From germline, CDR1 is MNHEY and CDR2 SMNVEV (reference sequence). Trimming stripped 2 bases from V and 6 bases from J, with 14 bases between. The CDR3 is 14 residues long. The CDR3 coding sequence is TGTGCCAGCAGTTTAGTTGGGACGGTTGGCGAGCAGTACTTC. Amino acids: CASSLVGTVGEQYF.

The chain employs TRBV19 and TRBJ1-4, with D hard to call. CDR3 size: 13 residues. Trimming took 3 bases from V and 7 from J, leaving 9 bases between them. CDR1 is LNHDA, CDR2 SQIVND, per germline (reference sequence). CDR3 amino acids: CASSMVPPEKLFF. The CDR3 DNA reads TGTGCCAGTAGTATGGTCCCCCCTGAAAAACTGTTTTTT.

Of note for this clone: The sample holds other DNA sequences that translate to the same CDR3. The V and J genes are TRBV27 and TRBJ2-7, with D perhaps matching TRBD1 (6 bases). The CDR3 runs to 14 residues. V was trimmed by 0 bases and J by 2 bases, leaving 8 bases between them. From germline, CDR1 is MNHEY and CDR2 SMNVEV (reference sequence). CDR3: CASSLSGQTYEQYF. For the CDR3, the DNA is TGTGCCAGCAGTTTATCTGGACAGACCTACGAGCAGTACTTC.

For this clone: Other DNA variants within this sample encode the same CDR3. This sequence joins TRBV27 and TRBJ1-2, with D unresolved. V was pared by 3 bases and J by 0 bases, with 5 bases between. CDR1 MNHEY and CDR2 SMNVEV come from the germline V gene (reference sequence). The CDR3 spans 13 residues. The CDR3 DNA reads TGTGCCAGCAGTTTCAGCTCTAACTATGGCTACACCTTC. Protein sequence: CASSFSSNYGYTF.

This clone is a singleton in its sample. V usage is TRBV4-1 and J usage is TRBJ1-2, with D unclear. This CDR3 region has 17 residues. V dropped 1 base and J dropped 2 bases, with 17 bases sitting between them. Germline CDR1 reads MGHRA; CDR2 reads YSYEKL. The CDR3 DNA reads TGCGCCAGCAGCCAAGTTACTATGAGGGCGCCGAACTATGGCTACACCTTC. Translating it yields CASSQVTMRAPNYGYTF.

The CDR3 coding sequence is TGTGCCAGCAGCGTGGGACTAGGGTCGCATGAGCAGTTCTTC. It codes for CASSVGLGSHEQFF. The chain is built from TRBV9 and TRBJ2-1; 8 bases line up with TRBD2. The CDR3 runs to 14 residues. From germline, CDR1 is SGDLS and CDR2 YYNGEE. V was pared by 2 bases and J by 8 bases, with 6 bases of the junction left unmatched.

The rearrangement uses TRBV28 and TRBJ2-1; 8 bases match TRBD1. The CDR3 sequence is 15 residues long. Germline values: CDR1 MDHEN, CDR2 SYDVKM. V lost 7 bases and J lost 2; bases outside the gene matches: 7. The CDR3 loop reads CASTVQGATYNEQFF. CDR3 coding DNA: TGTGCCAGCACCGTCCAGGGGGCGACCTACAATGAGCAGTTCTTC.

This chain connects TRBV11-1 to TRBJ2-1, with 7 bases matching TRBD1. Germline loops: CDR1 SGHAT, CDR2 FQDESV (reference sequence). The CDR3 is made up of 14 amino acids. Losses at the gene ends were 0 bases for V and 6 bases for J; bases not matched to a gene: 2. CDR3 loop: CASSLAWDSNEQFF. Written as DNA, the CDR3 is TGTGCCAGCAGCTTAGCGTGGGACAGCAATGAGCAGTTCTTC. The whole variable domain, filled in from reference TRBV11-1 and TRBJ2-1, reads EAEVAQSPRYKITEKSQAVAFWCDPISGHATLYWYRQILGQGPELLVQFQDESVVDDSQLPKDRFSAERLKGVDSTLKIQPAELGDSAMYLCASSLAWDSNEQFFGPGTRLTVL.

This chain uses TRBV27 with TRBJ2-7, with 9 bases that match TRBD1. CDR1 and CDR2 (germline): MNHEY, SMNVEV (reference sequence). The CDR3 length is 16 residues. The trim removed 6 bases at V and 3 bases at J, leaving 12 bases unmatched. The CDR3 DNA is TGTGCCAGCAGCCCTAGGACCGGGACAGGGCGCTACGAGCAGTACTTC. Translating it yields CASSPRTGTGRYEQYF.

The CDR3: CASSDGVPSRGYEQYF. The CDR3 bases are TGTGCCAGCAGTGACGGAGTGCCTAGTCGTGGCTACGAGCAGTACTTC. The chain employs TRBV25-1 and TRBJ2-7, with no clear D. In germline, CDR1 is MGHDK, CDR2 SYGVNS. Trimming stripped 3 bases from V and 3 bases from J, with 18 bases between. This CDR3 contains 16 residues.

The chain is built from TRBV9 and TRBJ1-5; D unresolved. CDR3 length equals 18 residues. Germline assignment: CDR1 SGDLS and CDR2 YYNGEE. V lost 3 bases and J lost 2, with 21 bases in between. CDR3 nucleotide sequence: TGTGCCAGCAGCGATCAGGATAGGGTTCAGCTAGGCAATCAGCCCCAGCATTTT. This gives the protein CASSDQDRVQLGNQPQHF.

The chain links TRBV7-9 to TRBJ1-4, with 8 bases fitting TRBD1. The V gene's germline CDR1 is SEHNR and CDR2 FQNEAQ (reference sequence). J gave up 8 bases and V 5 bases, and 4 bases lay outside the gene matches. The CDR3 extends over 13 amino acids. This CDR3 reads CASSHNRGEKLFF. CDR3 coding DNA: TGTGCCAGCAGCCACAACAGGGGGGAAAAACTGTTTTTT.

This chain joins TRBV5-1 and TRBJ2-7; D may be TRBD1 (8 bases). This CDR3 comprises 15 residues. V lost 5 bases and J 2 bases, leaving 17 bases between the germline ends. Germline V CDR1 and CDR2: SGHRS, YFSETQ. CDR3 DNA sequence: TGCGCCAGCAGGTTAGACAGGGGAGGGACCTACGAGCAGTACTTC. This gives the protein CASRLDRGGTYEQYF.

This chain's CDR3 is CASSDPWVLRANSPLHF. DNA of the CDR3: TGTGCCAGCAGTGACCCGTGGGTCCTGAGAGCTAATTCACCCCTCCACTTT. This sequence joins TRBV6-1 and TRBJ1-6; D remains unclear. Per germline, CDR1 MNHNS and CDR2 SASEGT. The CDR3 is 17 residues long. V gave up 3 bases and J gave up 6 bases, with 18 bases separating them.

The genes are TRBV5-8 and TRBJ2-5, with D perhaps being TRBD1 or TRBD2 (5 bases each). V lost 7 bases and J 5 bases, leaving 12 bases between the germline ends. The germline gives CDR1 SGHTS, CDR2 YDEGEE. The CDR3 covers 12 residues. The CDR3 coding sequence is TGTGCCAGCCTTCTAGAGGGGGAGACCCAGTACTTC. The encoded protein is CASLLEGETQYF.

The chain recombines TRBV19 with TRBJ1-5, with D perhaps TRBD1 (5 bases). This CDR3 contains 14 residues. V lost 3 bases and J lost 6, with 12 bases in between. Germline CDR1 and CDR2: LNHDA and SQIVND (reference sequence). Here the CDR3 reads CASSMGRAGQPQHF. CDR3 coding DNA: TGTGCCAGTAGTATGGGGCGCGCAGGTCAGCCCCAGCATTTT. Full variable domain (rest looked up from reference TRBV19 and TRBJ1-5): DGGITQSPKYLFRKEGQNVTLSCEQNLNHDAMYWYRQDPGQGLRLIYYSQIVNDFQKGDIAEGYSVSREKKESFPLTVTSAQKNPTAFYLCASSMGRAGQPQHFGDGTRLSIL.

The V gene is TRBV7-2, the J gene TRBJ2-3; D unclear. CDR3 size: 14 residues. Per the germline V gene, CDR1 is SGHTA and CDR2 is FQGNSA. V lost 7 bases and J 0 bases, leaving 11 bases between the germline ends. The CDR3 coding sequence is TGTGCCAGCAAGCCGGAACCGAGCACAGATACGCAGTATTTT. Its protein product is CASKPEPSTDTQYF.

The chain combines TRBV7-8 with TRBJ2-5, with 11 bases fitting TRBD2. Germline V gene sequence: CDR1 SGHVS, CDR2 FQNEAQ. The V segment lost 3 bases and the J segment 5 bases; nucleotides outside the gene matches: 8. The CDR3 length is 16 residues. The CDR3: CASSLSLAGGSETQYF. CDR3 DNA sequence: TGTGCCAGCAGCTTGTCGCTAGCGGGAGGATCGGAGACCCAGTACTTC.

The gene calls are TRBV11-1 and TRBJ2-1, with 7 bases aligning to TRBD1. Germline V lookup: CDR1 SGHAT, CDR2 FQDESV (reference sequence). The length of the CDR3 is 18 residues. V dropped 5 bases and J dropped 6; count of bases not matched to a gene: 19. The CDR3 reads CASSRSGTAWPSGNEQFF. The CDR3 bases are TGTGCCAGCAGCCGCTCCGGGACAGCTTGGCCATCGGGCAATGAGCAGTTCTTC.